This paragraph reports one T cell receptor (beta chain). Other DNA sequences within the sample encode an identical CDR3. Authors' methods: The assay estimated nucleated cells by amplifying reference gene primers. The repertoire was sequenced with immunoSEQ multiplex PCR; TCRdb's copy has only in-frame clones and lacks some. V and J calls and clone size are given by that table; D and trimming were obtained from the DNA. The sample yields around 310,000 clones, 88% seen once. Germline V gives CDR1 LNHDA, CDR2 SQIVND (reference sequence). The CDR3 is 15 residues long. V was clipped by 1 base and J by 4 bases; unmatched bases: 4. Across about two dozen US areas, participants ranged in age from about 18 to 100 years. Participant-reported clinical history was the basis for cohort assignment. The recovered donors of Cohort 3 showed two negative PCRs, clearance, or symptom resolution. These data belong to a study of blood T cell repertoires in COVID-19.

The chain combines TRBV19 with TRBJ1-5, with 7 bases lining up with TRBD1. Sequencing was carried out using PBMCs or T cells enriched from blood (not recorded which). This TCR came from a man younger than 40 who had recovered from COVID-19. CDR3 sequence: CASSIVSGGNQPQHF. In DNA form, the CDR3 reads TGTGCCAGTAGTATAGTTTCAGGGGGGAATCAGCCCCAGCATTTT.